Included here is one T cell receptor (beta chain) sequence, with context. Its antigen is not identified. At one end the junction does not follow the germline gene, possibly because of a read error. CDR1 and CDR2 from the germline V gene are SNHLY and FYNNEI. CDR3 length: 13 residues. TCRalpha and TCRbeta libraries used 5'RACE with constant-segment primers and UMIs. TCRdb used MiXCR to reprocess the 5' RACE reads, holding one entry per CDR3 protein. This sample has around 530,000 distinct CDR3 sequences, with roughly 22% found just once. The sample is drawn from a study of T-cell memory formation after mild COVID-19. General observations from the study: Contracting CD4+ clones lay largely in CM and EM, with CD8+ ones residing in EMRA.

Sequencing used PBMCs or a T cell subset sorted from them (not recorded which). This rearrangement joins TRBV2 to TRBJ2-7; D may match TRBD1 or TRBD2 (7 bases each). This clonotype was obtained from an adult woman who had mild COVID-19 (a few samples of this study predate the infection). Cell type and time point are not known. Here the CDR3 reads CASRGGATYEQYF. The CDR3 region has the DNA TGTGCGAGCAGGGGGGGGGCGACCTACGAGCAGTACTTC.